The 4 T cell receptor beta chains listed next were all sequenced from one sample in a study of blood T cells in healthy people across ages. A second about 6 to 12 cycle PCR used barcoded and J-beta primers. Each CDR3 protein gets one entry after TCRdb re-called the 5' RACE reads with MiXCR. The sample includes roughly 700,000 distinct CDR3 sequences, about half of them seen just once. The specimen was blood. These receptor sequences come from a woman aged 55-69 years in good health.

In DNA form, the CDR3 reads TGTGCCAGCAGAATGACAGGGGGATCGGGCAATGAGCAGTACTTC. Its protein product is CASRMTGGSGNEQYF. The rearrangement joins TRBV6-5 to TRBJ2-5, with 9 bases aligning to TRBD1. The CDR3 has 15 residues. Germline-derived CDR1 and CDR2 are MNHEY and SVGAGI. The junction had 16 bases not matched to a gene; V was cut back by 6 bases and J by 11 bases.

A note on this clonotype: One base away lies a much larger clone, so this may be a sequencing read error. The rearrangement uses TRBV7-2 and TRBJ2-5; 7 nucleotides match TRBD1. Germline V gives CDR1 SGHTA, CDR2 FQGNSA. V shed 1 base and J 4 bases; nucleotides not matched to a gene: 3. This CDR3 region has 14 residues. In nucleotides, the CDR3 is TGTGCCAGCAGCTTAGTAGCAGGGGGAGAGACCCAGTACTTC. This codes for CASSLVAGGETQYF.

A note on this clonotype: A read error is possible here, since a much larger clone lies one base away. The rearrangement links TRBV11-2 to TRBJ2-1; 10 nucleotides line up with TRBD1. CDR3 size: 13 residues. Trimming at V came to 8 bases and at J to 10 bases, leaving 8 bases not matched to a gene. Germline V lookup: CDR1 SGHAT, CDR2 FQNNGV. This CDR3 is CASGSGTGDEQFF. CDR3 in DNA: TGTGCCAGCGGCTCCGGGACAGGGGACGAGCAGTTCTTC. Full variable domain (missing parts from reference TRBV11-2 and TRBJ2-1): EAGVAQSPRYKIIEKRQSVAFWCNPISGHATLYWYQQILGQGPKLLIQFQNNGVVDDSQLPKDRFSAERLKGVDSTLKIQPAKLEDSAVYLCASGSGTGDEQFFGPGTRLTVL.

With respect to this clonotype: One end of the junction is discordant with germline, which a read error may explain. This chain uses TRBV7-3 with TRBJ2-1; D possibly corresponds to TRBD1 (6 bases). CDR1 is SGHTA and CDR2 is FQGTGA in the germline V gene. CDR3 size: 15 residues. The CDR3: CASSLTRDTYNEQFF. DNA of the CDR3: TGTGCCAGCAGTTTAACCCGGGACACCTACAATGAGCAGTTCTTC.